The 31 T cell receptor beta chains listed next were all sequenced from one sample in a study of Ad26.COV2.S vaccination and SARS-CoV-2 variants. Treatment specified: about 20 received Ad26.COV2.S at low or high dose, single or two shots; about 5 received placebo; per-sample allocation not given. Sampling happened 63 days after the first vaccine or placebo injection. Clones were read by immunoSEQ multiplex PCR, and TCRdb kept only the in-frame ones, dropping some. Of 300,000 to 400,000 clones in the sample, roughly nine tenths were seen once. The input for sequencing was peripheral blood, taken in a trial of Ad26.COV2.S vaccine versus placebo. All receptors derive from a person between 18 and 65 years old who received the Ad26.COV2.S COVID-19 vaccine or a placebo.

This chain connects TRBV12-3 or TRBV12-4 to TRBJ2-5; TRBD2 matches at 10 bases. V dropped 6 bases and J dropped 3; count of bases not matched to a gene: 1. CDR3 length: 13 residues. CDR3 bases: TGTGCCAGCAGAACTAGCGGGGAAGAGACCCAGTACTTC. Protein sequence: CASRTSGEETQYF.

This clone was counted a few times. This chain connects TRBV6-5 to TRBJ1-1; no clear D gene. The CDR3 runs 12 residues. CDR1 is MNHEY and CDR2 is SVGAGI in the germline V gene. With 6 bases removed from V and 1 base from J, the gap between germline ends came to 6 bases. Written as DNA, the CDR3 is TGTGCCAGCAGACACTCGAACACTGAAGCTTTCTTT. The encoded protein is CASRHSNTEAFF.

The V gene is TRBV3-1 (or the pseudogene TRBV3-2), the J gene TRBJ2-3, with 10 bases aligning to TRBD2. Germline assignment: CDR1 LGHDT and CDR2 YNNKEL (reference sequence). CDR3 length: 18 residues. V trimming: 1 base; J trimming: 3 bases; junction bases outside the gene matches: 10. CDR3 sequence: CASSQVGLAGVGTDTQYF. As DNA, the CDR3 is TGTGCCAGCAGCCAAGTTGGCCTAGCGGGGGTGGGGACAGATACGCAGTATTTT.

The V and J genes are TRBV12-3 or TRBV12-4 and TRBJ1-3, with D unclear. The CDR3 sequence is 13 residues long. Deletions cut 2 bases from V and 4 bases from J, with 6 bases between. CDR3 residues: CASSLFSGNTIYF. The CDR3 nucleotides are TGTGCCAGCAGTTTATTTTCAGGAAACACCATATATTTT.

Only a few counts were recorded for this clone. CDR3 nucleotide sequence: TGTGCCAGCAGCTTCCAGGGGGTCTCCTACGAGCAGTACTTC. Translation: CASSFQGVSYEQYF. The chain couples TRBV13 to TRBJ2-7, with 7 bases lining up with TRBD1. CDR1 and CDR2 from the germline V gene are PRHDT and FYEKMQ (reference sequence). Trimming took 3 bases from V and 0 from J; bases not matched to a gene: 2. The CDR3 runs 14 residues.

The chain employs TRBV5-1 and TRBJ1-2; 8 bases align to TRBD1. The CDR3 is 14 amino acids. Germline lookup yields CDR1 SGHRS and CDR2 YFSETQ. V gave up 0 bases and J gave up 6 bases; unmatched junction bases: 4. The CDR3 reads CASSLDRGLDGYTF. The CDR3 region has the DNA TGCGCCAGCAGCTTGGACAGGGGGTTAGATGGCTACACCTTC.

This clone was found once. This chain links TRBV7-2 with TRBJ2-3; 10 positions match TRBD2. The CDR3 has 19 amino acids. Germline CDR1 SGHTA, CDR2 FQGNSA. The junction had 15 bases not matched to a gene; V was cut back by 5 bases and J by 1 base. The CDR3 loop reads CASSHPLAGDLGGTDTQYF. CDR3 nucleotide sequence: TGTGCCAGCAGCCACCCCCTAGCGGGGGACCTGGGGGGCACAGATACGCAGTATTTT.

The chain carries TRBV5-1 and TRBJ1-5, with TRBD1 matching over 8 bases. Looked up from germline, CDR1 is SGHRS and CDR2 is YFSETQ. This CDR3 spans 15 amino acids. V lost 0 bases and J lost 5; bases outside the gene matches: 4. As DNA, the CDR3 is TGCGCCAGCAGCTTGGAAGGACAGGGCCATCAGCCCCAGCATTTT. Translated: CASSLEGQGHQPQHF.

This rearrangement joins TRBV3-1 (or the pseudogene TRBV3-2) to TRBJ1-2, with a possible D match to TRBD1 (5 bases). Between the trimmed V and J ends, which lost 5 bases and 3 bases, there was a span of 13 bases. Germline CDR1 reads LGHDT; CDR2 reads YNNKEL (reference sequence). The CDR3 has 14 residues. DNA for the CDR3: TGTGCCAGCAGCTCCGGGGGGGTTTACTATGGCTACACCTTC. It translates to CASSSGGVYYGYTF.

The V call is TRBV18, the J call TRBJ2-7; TRBD1 agrees at 8 bases. The J segment lost 6 bases and the V segment lost 6 bases, leaving 10 bases of the junction unmatched. This CDR3 is built from 14 residues. Germline V gene data show CDR1 as KGHSH and CDR2 as LQKENI. DNA for the CDR3: TGTGCCAGCTCTTTACAGGGGGGTTCTTCCGAGCAGTACGTC. This translates into CASSLQGGSSEQYV.

This sequence joins TRBV4-3 and TRBJ2-2; 11 bases align to TRBD2. The germline V gene has CDR1 LGHNA and CDR2 YSLEER. The CDR3 has 19 amino acids. J lost 1 base, V lost 0 bases, and 7 bases had no gene match. CDR3 protein: CASSQDSLAGGGNTGELFF. CDR3 bases: TGCGCCAGCAGCCAAGATAGCCTAGCGGGGGGCGGGAACACCGGGGAGCTGTTTTTT.

The chain joins TRBV30 to TRBJ1-3, with D possibly being TRBD1 (5 bases). The CDR3 spans 16 residues. The germline V gene encodes CDR1 GTSNPN and CDR2 SVGIG (reference sequence). V was shortened by 2 bases and J by 8 bases, with 22 bases between the two germline ends. The DNA of the CDR3 is TGTGCCTGGAGTCCCCCCAGGACAAACTTTGGCGACACCATATATTTT. It specifies CAWSPPRTNFGDTIYF.

This sequence joins TRBV5-6 and TRBJ2-1; D ambiguous. Germline V gene sequence: CDR1 SGHDT, CDR2 YYEEEE. The CDR3 has 16 residues. V lost 2 bases, J lost 0 bases, and 12 bases lay in between. CDR3 amino acids: CASSFFSEHSYNEQFF. The DNA of the CDR3 is TGTGCCAGCAGCTTCTTCAGTGAACACTCCTACAATGAGCAGTTCTTC.

The chain combines TRBV25-1 with TRBJ2-7; 8 nucleotides line up with TRBD1. V gave up 4 bases and J gave up 2 bases; unmatched junction bases: 16. This CDR3 is 18 amino acids long. Germline CDR1 MGHDK, CDR2 SYGVNS. In DNA, the CDR3 is TGTGCCAGCAGTGGGTTGACTCCATTGACAGGGGACGCCTACGAGCAGTACTTC. Its translation: CASSGLTPLTGDAYEQYF.

V usage is TRBV19 and J usage is TRBJ2-7; TRBD2 matches 10 bases. The CDR3 extends over 16 amino acids. The trim removed 5 bases at V and 6 bases at J, leaving 13 bases unmatched. In germline, CDR1 is LNHDA, CDR2 SQIVND (reference sequence). The CDR3 sequence: CASSAQAGGLFIEQYF. CDR3 sequence (DNA): TGTGCCAGTAGTGCTCAAGCGGGGGGGCTCTTTATCGAGCAGTACTTC.

The chain joins TRBV6-5 to TRBJ2-7; D not resolved. The germline gives CDR1 MNHEY, CDR2 SVGAGI. Trimming took 0 bases from V and 1 from J, leaving 10 bases between them. The CDR3 sequence is 15 residues long. CDR3 sequence reads: CASSYSNYGSYEQYV. The CDR3 bases are TGTGCCAGCAGTTACTCAAATTATGGTTCCTACGAGCAGTACGTC.

The chain employs TRBV24-1 and TRBJ2-5; tentative D call: TRBD2 (5 bases). This CDR3 contains 14 residues. The germline V gene has CDR1 KGHDR and CDR2 SFDVKD. The V end lost 4 bases, the J end lost 4 bases, and 12 bases lay between the germline ends. DNA for the CDR3: TGTGCCACCAGTGACCCTCTAGCTCCAGAGACCCAGTACTTC. This gives the protein CATSDPLAPETQYF.

This rearrangement joins TRBV14 to TRBJ2-6; 13 bases agree with TRBD2. CDR3 length: 17 amino acids. Germline V lookup: CDR1 SGHDN, CDR2 FVKESK. With 6 bases clipped from V and 1 base from J, the junction kept 3 bases outside the gene matches. CDR3 DNA: TGTGCCAGCAGTCGGGGACTAGCGGGGTCTGGGGCCAACGTCCTGACTTTC. It translates to CASSRGLAGSGANVLTF. The variable domain in full, completed from reference TRBV14 and TRBJ2-6, reads EAGVTQFPSHSVIEKGQTVTLRCDPISGHDNLYWYRRVMGKEIKFLLHFVKESKQDESGMPNNRFLAERTGGTYSTLKVQPAELEDSGVYFCASSRGLAGSGANVLTFGAGSRLTVL.

This chain joins TRBV5-3 and TRBJ1-1; D unresolved. TRBV5-3 carries the ORF label, with uncertain function. V was pared by 0 bases and J by 1 base, with 7 bases between. The CDR3 totals 14 residues. In DNA form, the CDR3 reads TGTGCCAGAAGCTTGGGCTCGGGGAACACTGAAGCTTTCTTT. This translates into CARSLGSGNTEAFF.

This chain connects TRBV6-5 to TRBJ1-1, with TRBD1 identical over 8 bases. Trimming at V came to 6 bases and at J to 2 bases, leaving 8 bases not matched to a gene. The CDR3 extends over 15 amino acids. Germline V lookup: CDR1 MNHEY, CDR2 SVGAGI. Here the CDR3 reads CASRYDRGDNTEAFF. In nucleotides, the CDR3 is TGTGCCAGCAGATACGACAGGGGAGATAACACTGAAGCTTTCTTT.

This clone was recorded only once. The V and J genes are TRBV9 and TRBJ1-1; D is undetermined. Trimming removed 4 bases at V and 4 bases at J, with 17 bases between. CDR1 and CDR2 from the germline V gene are SGDLS and YYNGEE. The CDR3 is made up of 15 amino acids. The CDR3 loop reads CASSSEDTPGTEAFF. The CDR3 nucleotides read TGTGCCAGCAGCTCTGAAGACACCCCCGGCACTGAAGCTTTCTTT. Filled out from reference TRBV9 and TRBJ1-1, the complete variable domain reads DSGVTQTPKHLITATGQRVTLRCSPRSGDLSVYWYQQSLDQGLQFLIQYYNGEERAKGNILERFSAQQFPDLHSELNLSSLELGDSALYFCASSSEDTPGTEAFFGQGTRLTVV.

This clone is a singleton in its sample. The chain uses TRBV11-3 and TRBJ1-2; D gene ambiguous. The CDR3 has 13 amino acids. The germline V and J ends were trimmed by 0 bases and 7 bases, with 9 bases remaining between them. Germline CDR1 SGHNT, CDR2 YENEEA. The CDR3 is CASSLDHDFGYTF. The DNA of the CDR3 is TGTGCCAGCAGCTTAGATCATGATTTTGGCTACACCTTC.

This chain's CDR3 is CAISAAGGGYNEQFF. As DNA, the CDR3 is TGTGCCATCAGTGCCGCGGGGGGCGGGTACAATGAGCAGTTCTTC. The chain uses TRBV10-3 and TRBJ2-1, with 8 bases matching TRBD2. The germline CDR1 and CDR2 sequences are ENHRY and SYGVKD. Trimming took 4 bases from V and 4 from J; bases not matched to a gene: 6. The CDR3 sequence is 15 residues long.

The J gene is TRBJ2-3, the V gene TRBV7-2, with D perhaps TRBD2 (6 bases). Germline V gene lookup returns CDR1 SGHTA and CDR2 FQGNSA. There are 14 residues in the CDR3. Trimming took 5 bases from V and 3 from J, leaving 12 bases between them. The chain's CDR3 is CASSPDGGTDTQYF. The DNA for the CDR3 is TGTGCCAGCAGCCCAGACGGGGGTACAGATACGCAGTATTTT.

The rearrangement joins TRBV4-1 to TRBJ2-1; D uncertain. This CDR3 region has 16 residues. V was trimmed by 0 bases and J by 2 bases, leaving 11 bases between them. The germline CDR1 and CDR2 sequences are MGHRA and YSYEKL. The CDR3, as DNA: TGCGCCAGCAGCCAAGACAACACCTCTCCCTACAATGAGCAGTTCTTC. Translation gives CASSQDNTSPYNEQFF.

This clone was observed a handful of times. This chain links TRBV6-1 with TRBJ2-2; 10 nucleotides agree with TRBD2. The CDR3 is made up of 15 amino acids. Germline-derived CDR1 and CDR2 are MNHNS and SASEGT. V lost 2 bases to trimming and J lost 3 bases; unmatched junction nucleotides: 0. The CDR3 DNA sequence: TGTGCCAGCAGTGAACTAGCGGGAGACACCGGGGAGCTGTTTTTT. Its protein is CASSELAGDTGELFF.

The chain is built from TRBV7-8 and TRBJ1-2; 7 bases align to TRBD1. The germline V gene encodes CDR1 SGHVS and CDR2 FQNEAQ. The CDR3 sequence is 14 residues long. The J segment lost 8 bases and the V segment lost 5 bases, leaving 11 bases of the junction unmatched. In nucleotides, the CDR3 is TGTGCCAGCAGCCCCCGGGAGGGGGCGAAGGGCTACACCTTC. As protein: CASSPREGAKGYTF. Supplemented by reference TRBV7-8 and TRBJ1-2, the full variable domain reads GAGVSQSPRYKVAKRGQDVALRCDPISGHVSLFWYQQALGQGPEFLTYFQNEAQLDKSGLPSDRFFAERPEGSVSTLKIQRTQQEDSAVYLCASSPREGAKGYTFGSGTRLTVV.

The V gene is TRBV11-2, the J gene TRBJ2-5, with unresolved D. V shed 0 bases and J shed 5 bases, with 4 bases lying between them. This CDR3 spans 12 amino acids. In germline, CDR1 is SGHAT, CDR2 FQNNGV. Here the CDR3 reads CASSLESETQYF. The CDR3 DNA reads TGTGCCAGCAGCTTAGAGTCTGAGACCCAGTACTTC.

The chain uses TRBV19 and TRBJ2-7; D tentatively reads TRBD1 or TRBD2 (5 bases each). The ends were cut back, 3 bases at V and 0 bases at J, with 21 bases in the middle. Germline values: CDR1 LNHDA, CDR2 SQIVND (reference sequence). The CDR3 consists of 18 residues. This chain's CDR3 is CASSMGRLQLPSSYEQYF. In nucleotides, the CDR3 is TGTGCCAGTAGTATGGGACGGCTCCAATTGCCGAGCTCCTACGAGCAGTACTTC.

DNA of the CDR3: TGTGCCAGCAGCTCGGAAAGATACACCGGGGAGCTGTTTTTT. It encodes CASSSERYTGELFF. The chain joins TRBV7-2 to TRBJ2-2; D unresolved. The CDR3 contains 14 residues. Germline V gene sequence: CDR1 SGHTA, CDR2 FQGNSA. The germline V and J ends were trimmed by 4 bases and 3 bases, with 9 bases remaining between them.

The genes are TRBV19 and TRBJ1-5; D call uncertain. This CDR3 spans 13 amino acids. V dropped 9 bases and J dropped 0 bases, with 9 bases sitting between them. In germline, CDR1 is LNHDA, CDR2 SQIVND (reference sequence). The CDR3, as DNA: TGTGCCAGCAAACGAGATAGCAATCAGCCCCAGCATTTT. Amino acids: CASKRDSNQPQHF.